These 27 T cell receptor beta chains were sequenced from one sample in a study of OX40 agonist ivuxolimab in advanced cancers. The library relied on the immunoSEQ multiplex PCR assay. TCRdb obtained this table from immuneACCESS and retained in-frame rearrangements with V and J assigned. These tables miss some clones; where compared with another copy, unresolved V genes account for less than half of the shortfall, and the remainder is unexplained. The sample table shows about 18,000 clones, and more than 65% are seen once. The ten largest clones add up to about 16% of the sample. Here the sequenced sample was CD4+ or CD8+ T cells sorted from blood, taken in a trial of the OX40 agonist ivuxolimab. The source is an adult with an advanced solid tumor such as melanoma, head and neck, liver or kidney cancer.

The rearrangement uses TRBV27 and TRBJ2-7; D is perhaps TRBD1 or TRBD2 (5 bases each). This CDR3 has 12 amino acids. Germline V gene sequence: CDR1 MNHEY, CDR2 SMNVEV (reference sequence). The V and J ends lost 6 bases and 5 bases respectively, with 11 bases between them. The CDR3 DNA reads TGTGCCAGCAGCCAAGAGGGGAACGAGCAGTACTTC. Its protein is CASSQEGNEQYF.

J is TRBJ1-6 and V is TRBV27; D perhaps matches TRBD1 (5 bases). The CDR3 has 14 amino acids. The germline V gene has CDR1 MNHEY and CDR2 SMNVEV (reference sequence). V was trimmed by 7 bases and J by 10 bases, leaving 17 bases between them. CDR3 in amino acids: CASTLGQGGSPLHF. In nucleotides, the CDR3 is TGTGCCAGCACCTTGGGTCAGGGAGGGTCACCCCTCCACTTT.

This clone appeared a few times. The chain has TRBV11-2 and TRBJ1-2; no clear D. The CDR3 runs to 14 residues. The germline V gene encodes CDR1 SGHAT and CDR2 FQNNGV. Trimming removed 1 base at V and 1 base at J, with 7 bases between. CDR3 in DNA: TGTGCCAGCAGCTTAGTCCCAAGTAACTATGGCTACACCTTC. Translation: CASSLVPSNYGYTF.

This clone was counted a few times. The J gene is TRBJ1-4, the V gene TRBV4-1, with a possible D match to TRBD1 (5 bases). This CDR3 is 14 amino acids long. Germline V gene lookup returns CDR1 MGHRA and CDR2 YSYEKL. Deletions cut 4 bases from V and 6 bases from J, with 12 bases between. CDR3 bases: TGCGCCAGCAGCCCGGTGGAAGGGGATGAAAAACTGTTTTTT. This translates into CASSPVEGDEKLFF.

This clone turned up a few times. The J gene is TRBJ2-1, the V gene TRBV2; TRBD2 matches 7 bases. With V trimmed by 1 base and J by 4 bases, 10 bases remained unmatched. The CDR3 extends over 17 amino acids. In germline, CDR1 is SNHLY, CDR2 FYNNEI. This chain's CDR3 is CASSEGLHGGWYNEQFF. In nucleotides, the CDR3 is TGTGCCAGCAGTGAAGGACTCCACGGGGGGTGGTACAATGAGCAGTTCTTC.

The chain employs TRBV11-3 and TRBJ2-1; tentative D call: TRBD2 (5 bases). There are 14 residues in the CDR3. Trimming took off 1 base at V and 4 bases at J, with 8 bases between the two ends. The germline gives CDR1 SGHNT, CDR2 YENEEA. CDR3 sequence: CASSLGTGYNEQFF. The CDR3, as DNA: TGTGCCAGCAGCTTAGGGACTGGTTACAATGAGCAGTTCTTC.

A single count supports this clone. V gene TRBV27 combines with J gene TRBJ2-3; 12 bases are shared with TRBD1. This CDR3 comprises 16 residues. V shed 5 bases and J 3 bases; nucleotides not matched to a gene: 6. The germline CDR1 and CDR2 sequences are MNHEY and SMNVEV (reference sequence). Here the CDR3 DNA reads TGTGCCAGCAGTCATGGGACAGGGGGCCGGACAGATACGCAGTATTTT. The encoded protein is CASSHGTGGRTDTQYF.

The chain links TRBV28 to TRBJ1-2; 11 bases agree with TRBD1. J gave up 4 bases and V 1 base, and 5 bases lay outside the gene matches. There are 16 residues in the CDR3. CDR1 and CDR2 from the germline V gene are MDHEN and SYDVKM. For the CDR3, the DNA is TGTGCCAGCAGTTTATCTAGGACAGGGGGCGGCTATGGCTACACCTTC. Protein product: CASSLSRTGGGYGYTF.

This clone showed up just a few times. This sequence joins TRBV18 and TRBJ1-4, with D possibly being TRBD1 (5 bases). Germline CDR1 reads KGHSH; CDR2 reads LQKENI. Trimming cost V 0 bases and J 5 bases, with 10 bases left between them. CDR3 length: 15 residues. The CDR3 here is CASSPPGVGNEKLFF. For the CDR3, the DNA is TGTGCCAGCTCACCACCGGGGGTCGGGAATGAAAAACTGTTTTTT. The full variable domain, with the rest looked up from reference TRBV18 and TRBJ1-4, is NAGVMQNPRHLVRRRGQEARLRCSPMKGHSHVYWYRQLPEEGLKFMVYLQKENIIDESGMPKERFSAEFPKEGPSILRIQQVVRGDSAAYFCASSPPGVGNEKLFFGSGTQLSVL.

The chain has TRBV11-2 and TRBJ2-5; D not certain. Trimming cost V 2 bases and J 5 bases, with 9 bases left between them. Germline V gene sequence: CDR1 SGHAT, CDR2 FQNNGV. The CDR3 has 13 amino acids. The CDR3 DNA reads TGTGCCAGCAGCTTAAAATCTTGGGAGACCCAGTACTTC. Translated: CASSLKSWETQYF.

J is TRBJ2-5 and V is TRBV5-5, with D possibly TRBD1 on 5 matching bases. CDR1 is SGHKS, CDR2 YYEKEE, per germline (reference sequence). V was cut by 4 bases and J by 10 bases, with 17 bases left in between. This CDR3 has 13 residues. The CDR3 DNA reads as TGTGCCAGCAGCCTGGACGGAAAAGGGGACCAGTACTTC. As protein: CASSLDGKGDQYF.

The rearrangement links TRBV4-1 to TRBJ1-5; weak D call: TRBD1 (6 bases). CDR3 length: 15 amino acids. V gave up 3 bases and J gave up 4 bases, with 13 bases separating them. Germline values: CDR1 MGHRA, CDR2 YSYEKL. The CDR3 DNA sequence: TGCGCCAGCAGCCAGGCAGGGACACCGAATCAGCCCCAGCATTTT. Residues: CASSQAGTPNQPQHF.

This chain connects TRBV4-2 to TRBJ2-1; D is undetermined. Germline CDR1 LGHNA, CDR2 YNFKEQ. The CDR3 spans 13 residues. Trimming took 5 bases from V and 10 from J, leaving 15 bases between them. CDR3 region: CASSSSHLREQFF. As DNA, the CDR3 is TGTGCCAGCAGCTCGTCACACTTGAGGGAGCAGTTCTTC.

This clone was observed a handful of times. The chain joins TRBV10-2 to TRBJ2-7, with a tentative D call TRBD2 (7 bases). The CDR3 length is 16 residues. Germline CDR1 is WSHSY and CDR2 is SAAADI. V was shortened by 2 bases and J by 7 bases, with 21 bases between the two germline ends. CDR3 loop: CASSETKGGTAREQYF. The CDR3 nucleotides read TGCGCCAGCAGTGAGACTAAGGGGGGGACTGCGAGGGAGCAGTACTTC.

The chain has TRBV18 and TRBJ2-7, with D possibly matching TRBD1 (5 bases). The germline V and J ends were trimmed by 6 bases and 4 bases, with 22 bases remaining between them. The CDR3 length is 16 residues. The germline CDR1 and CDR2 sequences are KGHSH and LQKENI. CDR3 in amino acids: CASSDTWNAGYYEQYF. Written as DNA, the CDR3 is TGTGCCAGCTCCGACACCTGGAACGCAGGGTATTACGAGCAGTACTTC.

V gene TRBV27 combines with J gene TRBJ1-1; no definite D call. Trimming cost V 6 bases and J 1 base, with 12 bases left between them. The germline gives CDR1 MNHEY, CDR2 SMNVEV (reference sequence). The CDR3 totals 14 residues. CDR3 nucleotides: TGTGCCAGCAGCCCTCTTGGGAGGAACACTGAAGCTTTCTTT. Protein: CASSPLGRNTEAFF.

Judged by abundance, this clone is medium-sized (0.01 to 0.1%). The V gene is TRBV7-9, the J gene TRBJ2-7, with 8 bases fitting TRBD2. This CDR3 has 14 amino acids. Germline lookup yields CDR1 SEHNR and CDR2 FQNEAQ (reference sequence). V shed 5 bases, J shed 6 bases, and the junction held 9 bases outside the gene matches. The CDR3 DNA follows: TGTGCCAGCAGCCCCCCTACTAGCGGATTCGAGCAGTACTTC. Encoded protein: CASSPPTSGFEQYF.

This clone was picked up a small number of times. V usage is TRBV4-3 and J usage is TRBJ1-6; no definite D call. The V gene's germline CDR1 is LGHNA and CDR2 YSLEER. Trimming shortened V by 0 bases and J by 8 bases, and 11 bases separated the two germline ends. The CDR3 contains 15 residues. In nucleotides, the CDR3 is TGCGCCAGCAGCCAAGATAGGTGGGGTGATTCACCCCTCCACTTT. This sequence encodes CASSQDRWGDSPLHF.

Here the CDR3 DNA reads TGTGCCAGTAGTATAGATGGTTTTTTGGAGGGGTCGAATGAAAAACTGTTTTTT. Translated, it gives CASSIDGFLEGSNEKLFF. This rearrangement joins TRBV19 to TRBJ1-4; D possibly corresponds to TRBD1 (5 bases). The germline gives CDR1 LNHDA, CDR2 SQIVND (reference sequence). V shed 0 bases and J shed 5 bases, with 19 bases lying between them. The CDR3 consists of 18 residues. The variable domain in full, with the rest retrieved from reference TRBV19 and TRBJ1-4, is DGGITQSPKYLFRKEGQNVTLSCEQNLNHDAMYWYRQDPGQGLRLIYYSQIVNDFQKGDIAEGYSVSREKKESFPLTVTSAQKNPTAFYLCASSIDGFLEGSNEKLFFGSGTQLSVL.

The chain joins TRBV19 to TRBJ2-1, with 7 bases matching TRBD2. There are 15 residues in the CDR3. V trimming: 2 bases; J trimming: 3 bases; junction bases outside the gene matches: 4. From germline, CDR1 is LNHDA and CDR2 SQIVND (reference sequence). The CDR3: CASSILAELYNEQFF. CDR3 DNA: TGTGCCAGTAGTATACTAGCGGAACTCTACAATGAGCAGTTCTTC.

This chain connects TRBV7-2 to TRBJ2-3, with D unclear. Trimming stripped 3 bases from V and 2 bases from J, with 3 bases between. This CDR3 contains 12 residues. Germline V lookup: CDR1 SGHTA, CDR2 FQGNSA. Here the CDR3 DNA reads TGTGCCAGCAGCTTCTACACAGATACGCAGTATTTT. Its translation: CASSFYTDTQYF.

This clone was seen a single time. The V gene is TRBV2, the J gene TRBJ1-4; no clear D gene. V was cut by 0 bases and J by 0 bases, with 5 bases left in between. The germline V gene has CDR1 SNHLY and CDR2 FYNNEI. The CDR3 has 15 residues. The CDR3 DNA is TGTGCCAGCAGTGAAGCAGCAGCAACTAATGAAAAACTGTTTTTT. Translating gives CASSEAAATNEKLFF.

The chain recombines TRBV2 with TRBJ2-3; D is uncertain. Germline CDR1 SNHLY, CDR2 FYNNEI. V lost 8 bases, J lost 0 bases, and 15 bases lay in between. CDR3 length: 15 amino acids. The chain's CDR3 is CASSSSRSSTDTQYF. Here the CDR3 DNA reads TGTGCCAGCTCTTCCTCCCGGTCTAGCACAGATACGCAGTATTTT.

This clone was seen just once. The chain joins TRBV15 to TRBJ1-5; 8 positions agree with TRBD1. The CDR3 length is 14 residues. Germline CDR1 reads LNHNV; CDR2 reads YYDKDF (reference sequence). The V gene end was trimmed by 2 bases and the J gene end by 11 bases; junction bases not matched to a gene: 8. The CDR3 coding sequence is TGTGCCACCAGCAGACCAGGACAGGGATCGACCCAGCATTTT. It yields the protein CATSRPGQGSTQHF.

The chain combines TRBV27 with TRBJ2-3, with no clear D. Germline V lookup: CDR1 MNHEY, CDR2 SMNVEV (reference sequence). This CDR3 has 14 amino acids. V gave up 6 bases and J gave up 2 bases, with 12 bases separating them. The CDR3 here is CASSGSLNTDTQYF. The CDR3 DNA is TGTGCCAGCAGCGGGTCCTTAAACACAGATACGCAGTATTTT.

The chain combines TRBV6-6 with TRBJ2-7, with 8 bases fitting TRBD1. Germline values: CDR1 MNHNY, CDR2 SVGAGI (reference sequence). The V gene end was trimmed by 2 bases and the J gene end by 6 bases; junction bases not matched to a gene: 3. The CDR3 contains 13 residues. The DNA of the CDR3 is TGTGCCAGCAGTTACGGACAGGGTGGCGAGCAGTACTTC. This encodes CASSYGQGGEQYF.

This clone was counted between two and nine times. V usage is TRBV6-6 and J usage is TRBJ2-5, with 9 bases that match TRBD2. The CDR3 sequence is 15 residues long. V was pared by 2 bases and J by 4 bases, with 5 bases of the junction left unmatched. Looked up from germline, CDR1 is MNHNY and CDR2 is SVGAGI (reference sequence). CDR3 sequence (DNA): TGTGCCAGCAGTTACCCCCCTAGCGGGACAGAGACCCAGTACTTC. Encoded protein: CASSYPPSGTETQYF.